These 30 T cell receptor beta chains share one sample of origin, sequenced in a study of metastatic and nonmetastatic thyroid tumors. TCRdb re-called the PCR reads through MiXCR. Here the sample spans about 7,300 clones, roughly 30% being singletons. Thyroid surgery was performed in patients who had received no treatment beforehand. The sequencing input was tumor tissue. The receptors stem from a female donor with papillary thyroid cancer or a benign thyroid nodule (not recorded which). Some clones in this sample may be carry-over from other donors' samples.

This clone qualifies as medium-sized (0.01 to 0.1%). The same CDR3 is also encoded by other DNA sequences in this sample. V is TRBV20-1 and J is TRBJ2-7, with TRBD2 matching 11 bases. This CDR3 has 15 residues. V lost 3 bases and J lost 5; bases outside the gene matches: 9. Looked up from germline, CDR1 is DFQATT and CDR2 is SNEGSKA (reference sequence). The CDR3 loop is CSASTSGGPKNEQYF. The DNA of the CDR3 is TGCAGTGCTAGTACTAGCGGGGGTCCCAAAAACGAGCAGTACTTC.

This clone was counted between two and nine times. The chain recombines TRBV6-6 with TRBJ2-1, with D perhaps matching TRBD2 (6 bases). The germline CDR1 and CDR2 sequences are MNHNY and SVGAGI (reference sequence). The CDR3 has 15 amino acids. V lost 3 bases and J lost 4, with 13 bases in between. This CDR3 is CASSYSRGSYNEQFF. In nucleotides, the CDR3 is TGTGCCAGCAGTTATTCTCGGGGGTCTTACAATGAGCAGTTCTTC.

By proportion, this clone is medium-sized. V usage is TRBV7-9 and J usage is TRBJ2-7, with 11 positions matching TRBD2. The CDR3 length is 15 residues. The trim removed 3 bases at V and 3 bases at J, leaving 4 bases unmatched. CDR1 is SEHNR and CDR2 is FQNEAQ in the germline V gene (reference sequence). In nucleotides, the CDR3 is TGTGCCAGCAGCTTGGGTGGGACTAGCGGCTACGAGCAGTACTTC. Encoded protein: CASSLGGTSGYEQYF.

This clone is categorized as medium-sized. The rearrangement joins TRBV10-1 to TRBJ1-4; TRBD1 agrees at 8 bases. The germline V gene encodes CDR1 WNHNN and CDR2 SYGVQD (reference sequence). The trim removed 0 bases at V and 10 bases at J, leaving 7 bases unmatched. The CDR3 has 15 amino acids. The CDR3 spells CASSESAGQGGKLFF. CDR3 bases: TGCGCCAGCAGTGAGTCGGCCGGACAGGGAGGAAAACTGTTTTTT.

This clone was counted a few times. The chain joins TRBV6-1 to TRBJ2-5, with 7 bases matching TRBD2. Germline assignment: CDR1 MNHNS and CDR2 SASEGT. Germline trimming cut 5 bases from V and 7 bases from J; bases unmatched to any gene: 7. The length of the CDR3 is 13 residues. The CDR3 region has the DNA TGTGCCAGCAGTCGGACTAGGATTGGGACCCAGTACTTC. This gives the protein CASSRTRIGTQYF.

In its sample, this clone is medium-sized. This chain joins TRBV6-1 and TRBJ2-7, with TRBD1 matching 8 bases. With 9 bases clipped from V and 4 bases from J, the junction kept 11 bases outside the gene matches. The germline gives CDR1 MNHNS, CDR2 SASEGT. The CDR3 has 14 residues. CDR3 in amino acids: CASASPGGGYEQYF. CDR3 nucleotides: TGTGCCAGTGCTTCCCCAGGGGGCGGGTACGAGCAGTACTTC.

There are a few counts of this clone. At one boundary the junction diverges from the germline segment, which might be a read error. The chain carries TRBV6-1 and TRBJ2-2; either TRBD1 or TRBD2 may fit D (6 bases each). Germline V gene sequence: CDR1 MNHNS, CDR2 SASEGT. There are 16 residues in the CDR3. The CDR3 protein is CASRFGGAANTWELFF. For the CDR3, the DNA is TGTGCCAGCAGGTTCGGGGGCGCTGCGAACACCTGGGAGCTGTTTTTT.

CDR3 in DNA: TGTGCCAGCAGCTCCGGGACGCCGGGCCCGTCTAACTATGGCTACACCTTC. Protein: CASSSGTPGPSNYGYTF. The genes are TRBV7-4 and TRBJ1-2, with D tentatively TRBD1 (5 bases). V dropped 4 bases and J dropped 0 bases, with 18 bases sitting between them. CDR1 SGHVT and CDR2 SQSDAQ come from the germline V gene. The CDR3 has 17 amino acids.

The chain combines TRBV5-4 with TRBJ2-6; tentatively, D is TRBD2 (7 bases). The CDR3 length is 18 residues. V was pared by 2 bases and J by 0 bases, with 15 bases between. Germline V gene sequence: CDR1 SGHNT, CDR2 YYREEE (reference sequence). CDR3 bases: TGTGCCAGCAGCTTCCGGGGGGCAGAAAACTCTGGGGCCAACGTCCTGACTTTC. Its protein is CASSFRGAENSGANVLTF.

The table lists this clone with a count of one. This chain links TRBV9 with TRBJ1-2, with D perhaps matching TRBD1 (6 bases). Germline-derived CDR1 and CDR2 are SGDLS and YYNGEE. The CDR3 spans 16 residues. V was clipped by 0 bases and J by 3 bases, with 15 bases between them. The CDR3 DNA is TGTGCCAGCAGCGTAGGTCAGGACAGAGGCTACTATGGCTACACCTTC. The encoded protein is CASSVGQDRGYYGYTF.

The genes are TRBV27 and TRBJ2-1; tentatively, D is TRBD1 (6 bases). Germline loops: CDR1 MNHEY, CDR2 SMNVEV (reference sequence). This CDR3 spans 17 amino acids. CDR3 DNA sequence: TGTGGCAGTTCACCAGGGGCAGGGACCAGCTCCTACAATGAGCAGTTCTTC. Its protein product is CGSSPGAGTSSYNEQFF.

This clone ranks as medium-sized (0.01 to 0.1%). The chain carries TRBV7-9 and TRBJ2-5; 16 nucleotides line up with TRBD2. The J segment lost 5 bases and the V segment lost 6 bases, leaving 3 bases of the junction unmatched. This CDR3 has 15 amino acids. Germline V gene data show CDR1 as SEHNR and CDR2 as FQNEAQ (reference sequence). CDR3 DNA: TGTGCCAGCAGATCGGGACTAGCGGGAGGGGAGACCCAGTACTTC. Its translation: CASRSGLAGGETQYF.

This clone turned up a few times. The V gene is TRBV29-1, the J gene TRBJ2-3, with D possibly being TRBD2 (5 bases). Looked up from germline, CDR1 is SQVTM and CDR2 is ANQGSEA. V was trimmed by 7 bases and J by 4 bases, leaving 18 bases between them. CDR3 length equals 14 residues. CDR3 sequence: CSAEGVSRADTQYF. In DNA form, the CDR3 reads TGCAGCGCTGAGGGCGTATCTAGAGCAGATACGCAGTATTTT.

This clone is termed medium-sized. V usage is TRBV28 and J usage is TRBJ2-1, with a possible D match to TRBD2 (6 bases). The CDR3 extends over 14 amino acids. Trimming left V 3 bases short and J 3 bases short, with 9 bases between. Germline values: CDR1 MDHEN, CDR2 SYDVKM. The CDR3 bases are TGTGCCAGCAGTTTTACCGGGAGCTACAATGAGCAGTTCTTC. It translates to CASSFTGSYNEQFF.

As regards this clone: In the same sample, other DNA sequences code for this CDR3. The chain recombines TRBV20-1 with TRBJ1-2; D possibly corresponds to TRBD1 (5 bases). Germline V gives CDR1 DFQATT, CDR2 SNEGSKA (reference sequence). V lost 0 bases and J 4 bases, leaving 33 bases between the germline ends. The CDR3 sequence is 21 residues long. The CDR3: CSARDSFFRLVGGGDLYGYTF. The CDR3 DNA sequence: TGCAGTGCTAGAGATTCGTTTTTTCGGCTGGTGGGCGGGGGAGATCTCTATGGCTACACCTTC.

In its sample, this clone is medium-sized. J is TRBJ2-7 and V is TRBV6-5; the match to TRBD2 covers 10 bases. In germline, CDR1 is MNHEY, CDR2 SVGAGI. J gave up 3 bases and V 0 bases, and 2 bases lay outside the gene matches. This CDR3 has 15 residues. The CDR3 DNA is TGTGCCAGCAGTTACTCGACTAGCGGGCACTACGAGCAGTACTTC. Translating it yields CASSYSTSGHYEQYF.

This clone was seen a handful of times. The chain has TRBV6-2 or TRBV6-3 and TRBJ2-1; D might be TRBD2 (7 bases). CDR1 and CDR2 from the germline V gene are MNHEY and SVGEGT. V was cut by 4 bases and J by 14 bases, with 18 bases left in between. This CDR3 is built from 13 residues. The CDR3: CASSSLVGGGKFF. DNA of the CDR3: TGTGCCAGCAGTTCACTAGTGGGAGGGGGAAAGTTCTTC.

This chain links TRBV12-3 or TRBV12-4 with TRBJ1-5; 10 bases map to TRBD1. J was trimmed by 7 bases and V by 7 bases; bases with no gene match: 7. The CDR3 extends over 14 amino acids. The CDR3 bases are TGTGCCAGCACCCCGGACAGGGGGATGCAGCCCCAGCATTTT. Protein sequence: CASTPDRGMQPQHF.

The chain combines TRBV28 with TRBJ2-1; 8 positions match TRBD1. The germline V gene has CDR1 MDHEN and CDR2 SYDVKM. The V and J ends lost 6 bases and 9 bases, in that order; junction bases with no gene match: 7. CDR3 size: 13 residues. The CDR3 reads CASSPSDRVEQFF. CDR3 DNA: TGTGCCAGCAGCCCCTCGGACAGGGTTGAGCAGTTCTTC. The variable domain in full, with the rest retrieved from reference TRBV28 and TRBJ2-1, is DVKVTQSSRYLVKRTGEKVFLECVQDMDHENMFWYRQDPGLGLRLIYFSYDVKMKEKGDIPEGYSVSREKKERFSLILESASTNQTSMYLCASSPSDRVEQFFGPGTRLTVL.

This clone was seen a handful of times. V is TRBV6-1 and J is TRBJ2-7; D is unresolved. The CDR3 spans 16 residues. V lost 1 base to trimming and J lost 0 bases, with 13 bases between them. Germline CDR1 is MNHNS and CDR2 is SASEGT. The CDR3 reads CASSEVVTLGSYEQYF. The DNA of the CDR3 is TGTGCCAGCAGTGAAGTAGTGACCTTGGGCTCCTACGAGCAGTACTTC.

V usage is TRBV5-1 and J usage is TRBJ1-2, with no clear D. The CDR3 is 13 amino acids. Deletions cut 4 bases from V and 0 bases from J, with 7 bases between. Germline V gene lookup returns CDR1 SGHRS and CDR2 YFSETQ. The CDR3 loop reads CASSLGANYGYTF. The CDR3 DNA follows: TGCGCCAGCAGCCTCGGAGCTAACTATGGCTACACCTTC.

A remark on this clone: The CDR3 end shows no conserved phenylalanine or tryptophan, and so a read error is likely. V gene TRBV6-2 or TRBV6-3 combines with J gene TRBJ2-5, with 11 bases identical to TRBD1. Germline assignment: CDR1 MNHEY and CDR2 SVGEGT. The CDR3 is 15 amino acids. CDR3 loop: CASSYSGTGGETQYL. The CDR3 DNA reads as TGTGCCAGTAGTTACTCCGGGACAGGGGGAGAGACCCAGTACCTC.

This chain connects TRBV2 to TRBJ1-1, with TRBD1 matching over 8 bases. Germline trimming cut 11 bases from V and 4 bases from J; bases unmatched to any gene: 6. This CDR3 comprises 12 residues. Germline CDR1 and CDR2: SNHLY and FYNNEI. CDR3 coding DNA: TGTGCCCTCAGGACAGGGCCCACTGAAGCTTTCTTT. The encoded protein is CALRTGPTEAFF.

By proportion, this clone is medium-sized. This chain links TRBV28 with TRBJ2-5, with D maybe TRBD2 (6 bases). The CDR3 is made up of 14 amino acids. V was cut by 7 bases and J by 1 base, with 13 bases left in between. Germline CDR1 MDHEN, CDR2 SYDVKM. The CDR3 coding sequence is TGTGCCAGCACCCTAGCGCCCCTCCAAGAGACCCAGTACTTC. Its protein product is CASTLAPLQETQYF.

In this sample, this clone is large. V gene TRBV12-3 or TRBV12-4 combines with J gene TRBJ2-7; 7 bases fit TRBD1. This CDR3 is built from 15 residues. V dropped 6 bases and J dropped 0; count of bases not matched to a gene: 8. CDR3 sequence (DNA): TGTGCCAGCAGCACTAACCGACAGGGCTCCTACGAGCAGTACTTC. Translation gives CASSTNRQGSYEQYF.

The chain joins TRBV20-1 to TRBJ2-7; 13 bases line up with TRBD2. Trimming at V came to 0 bases and at J to 3 bases, leaving 2 bases not matched to a gene. The CDR3 is 15 amino acids. CDR1 is DFQATT and CDR2 is SNEGSKA in the germline V gene (reference sequence). The CDR3 is CSARELAGGYYEQYF. In DNA form, the CDR3 reads TGCAGTGCTAGAGAACTAGCGGGAGGGTACTACGAGCAGTACTTC.

This clone qualifies as medium-sized. This chain uses TRBV7-9 with TRBJ2-1; 10 nucleotides align to TRBD2. This CDR3 is built from 16 residues. After removal of 5 bases from V and 4 bases from J, the junction contained 8 bases not matched to a gene. Germline V gene lookup returns CDR1 SEHNR and CDR2 FQNEAQ (reference sequence). CDR3 residues: CASSLTSGELYNEQFF. The CDR3 DNA reads as TGTGCCAGCAGCCTTACTAGCGGGGAGCTATACAATGAGCAGTTCTTC.

This clone was observed a handful of times. The V and J genes are TRBV10-2 and TRBJ2-5; 9 nucleotides agree with TRBD1. CDR3 length: 15 residues. J gave up 2 bases and V 2 bases, and 3 bases lay outside the gene matches. Germline CDR1 and CDR2: WSHSY and SAAADI. The CDR3 DNA is TGCGCCAGCAGTGAGCCGGGGACAGGGCAAGAGACCCAGTACTTC. Encoded protein: CASSEPGTGQETQYF.

Within the sample, this clone is large. The chain has TRBV9 and TRBJ1-1; 8 bases align to TRBD1. This CDR3 has 14 amino acids. Germline V gene lookup returns CDR1 SGDLS and CDR2 YYNGEE. V gave up 4 bases and J gave up 4 bases; unmatched junction bases: 6. The CDR3 region is CASSTGTGSTEAFF. The CDR3 DNA reads TGTGCCAGCAGCACAGGGACAGGAAGCACTGAAGCTTTCTTT. Looking up the rest from reference TRBV9 and TRBJ1-1 gives the full variable domain: DSGVTQTPKHLITATGQRVTLRCSPRSGDLSVYWYQQSLDQGLQFLIQYYNGEERAKGNILERFSAQQFPDLHSELNLSSLELGDSALYFCASSTGTGSTEAFFGQGTRLTVV.

This clone appeared many times. J is TRBJ1-2 and V is TRBV4-1; D perhaps matches TRBD1 (5 bases). The CDR3 extends over 14 amino acids. Per the germline V gene, CDR1 is MGHRA and CDR2 is YSYEKL. V gave up 1 base and J gave up 2 bases, with 8 bases separating them. Written as DNA, the CDR3 is TGCGCCAGCAGCCAAGCCCCAGGGAACTATGGCTACACCTTC. Amino acids: CASSQAPGNYGYTF.